The 23 T cell receptor beta chains in this list originate from one sample, sequenced in a study of cytomegalovirus exposure and HLA in healthy donors. Primers: 60 Vbeta forward and 13 Jbeta reverse. TCRdb's table, derived via immunoSEQ multiplex PCR, lists solely in-frame clones and lacks some. Seen here are 150,000 to 200,000 clones, approximately 88% observed once, and the top ten hold approximately 0.25%. The sequenced material came from PBMCs. The source is a boy younger than 18 in good health and CMV-seronegative.

The rearrangement uses TRBV7-2 and TRBJ1-5; 9 bases line up with TRBD1. Germline CDR1 is SGHTA and CDR2 is FQGNSA. This CDR3 is 14 amino acids long. The trim removed 5 bases at V and 2 bases at J, leaving 1 base unmatched. The DNA of the CDR3 is TGTGCCAGCAGCAGGACAGGGGGCAATCAGCCCCAGCATTTT. Its protein is CASSRTGGNQPQHF.

The chain combines TRBV11-1 with TRBJ2-5; D gene ambiguous. This CDR3 is built from 13 residues. V was shortened by 0 bases and J by 5 bases, with 7 bases between the two germline ends. Germline V gene data show CDR1 as SGHAT and CDR2 as FQDESV (reference sequence). CDR3 in DNA: TGTGCCAGCAGCTTAGCGCGGTGGGAGACCCAGTACTTC. This sequence encodes CASSLARWETQYF. Together with reference TRBV11-1 and TRBJ2-5, the CDR3 gives the full variable domain: EAEVAQSPRYKITEKSQAVAFWCDPISGHATLYWYRQILGQGPELLVQFQDESVVDDSQLPKDRFSAERLKGVDSTLKIQPAELGDSAMYLCASSLARWETQYFGPGTRLLVL.

This clone was seen more than once but under ten times. V usage is TRBV6-6 and J usage is TRBJ1-3; 10 bases match TRBD1. Unmatched junction bases numbered 4, after V lost 7 bases and J lost 4 bases. Germline CDR1 and CDR2: MNHNY and SVGAGI (reference sequence). The CDR3 is made up of 14 amino acids. The chain's CDR3 is CASKGQGGGNTIYF. As DNA, the CDR3 is TGTGCCAGCAAAGGACAGGGGGGCGGAAACACCATATATTTT.

In DNA form, the CDR3 reads TGTGCCAGCAGATCAACTAGCGGGAGCTCCTACAATGAGCAGTTCTTC. Residues: CASRSTSGSSYNEQFF. The chain recombines TRBV11-2 with TRBJ2-1, with 11 bases fitting TRBD2. CDR1 and CDR2 (germline): SGHAT, FQNNGV. The V gene end was trimmed by 6 bases and the J gene end by 0 bases; junction bases not matched to a gene: 4. The CDR3 is 16 residues long.

In DNA form, the CDR3 reads TGTGCCTGGAGTGTATCATCGAGAGGCTACACCTTC. Translation: CAWSVSSRGYTF. This chain uses TRBV30 with TRBJ1-2; D ambiguous. The ends were cut back, 0 bases at V and 8 bases at J, with 10 bases in the middle. Germline V CDR1 and CDR2: GTSNPN, SVGIG (reference sequence). This CDR3 spans 12 amino acids. The full variable domain, in which reference TRBV30 and TRBJ1-2 provide the parts outside the CDR3, is SQTIHQWPATLVQPVGSPLSLECTVEGTSNPNLYWYRQAAGRGLQLLFYSVGIGQISSEVPQNLSASRPQDRQFILSSKKLLLSDSGFYLCAWSVSSRGYTFGSGTRLTVV.

This clone occurred a few times. The rearrangement joins TRBV15 to TRBJ1-1; D is unclear. The CDR3 sequence is 12 residues long. Looked up from germline, CDR1 is LNHNV and CDR2 is YYDKDF (reference sequence). The V gene lost 5 bases and the J gene lost 11 bases, with 15 bases spanning the gap. The CDR3 region is CATSHTVGEAFF. The CDR3 nucleotides are TGTGCCACCAGCCATACAGTGGGTGAGGCTTTCTTT.

This clone was counted between two and nine times. V is TRBV7-9 and J is TRBJ2-7, with 9 positions matching TRBD2. CDR1 is SEHNR, CDR2 FQNEAQ, per germline (reference sequence). With V trimmed by 9 bases and J by 3 bases, 6 bases remained unmatched. The CDR3 has 13 amino acids. CDR3 nucleotide sequence: TGTGCCAGTCGTAGCGGGAGTGACTACGAGCAGTACTTC. Protein product: CASRSGSDYEQYF.

This sequence joins TRBV15 and TRBJ2-1; TRBD1 matches at 10 bases. The V gene's germline CDR1 is LNHNV and CDR2 YYDKDF (reference sequence). CDR3 length: 15 amino acids. Germline trimming cut 3 bases from V and 12 bases from J; bases unmatched to any gene: 11. CDR3 in DNA: TGTGCCACCAGCAGCGGGACAGGGGCTTCGAACGGGCAGTTCTTC. The encoded protein is CATSSGTGASNGQFF.

V gene TRBV7-9 combines with J gene TRBJ1-2, with 9 bases aligning to TRBD1. This CDR3 is 15 amino acids long. Germline trimming cut 5 bases from V and 4 bases from J; bases unmatched to any gene: 8. The germline V gene has CDR1 SEHNR and CDR2 FQNEAQ (reference sequence). CDR3: CASSLGDRETYGYTF. CDR3 DNA: TGTGCCAGCAGCCTTGGGGACAGGGAGACCTATGGCTACACCTTC. Filled out from reference TRBV7-9 and TRBJ1-2, the complete variable domain reads DTGVSQNPRHKITKRGQNVTFRCDPISEHNRLYWYRQTLGQGPEFLTYFQNEAQLEKSRLLSDRFSAERPKGSFSTLEIQRTEQGDSAMYLCASSLGDRETYGYTFGSGTRLTVV.

The J gene is TRBJ1-4, the V gene TRBV28; possible D gene TRBD1, 5 bases. V shed 5 bases and J shed 8 bases, with 15 bases lying between them. CDR1 MDHEN and CDR2 SYDVKM come from the germline V gene. The CDR3 extends over 14 amino acids. CDR3 sequence reads: CASSLGRVGEKLFF. The CDR3 nucleotides read TGTGCCAGCAGTCTAGGCAGGGTGGGGGAAAAACTGTTTTTT.

The chain uses TRBV30 and TRBJ2-4, with 7 bases identical to TRBD2. V was clipped by 1 base and J by 16 bases; unmatched bases: 10. In germline, CDR1 is GTSNPN, CDR2 SVGIG (reference sequence). The CDR3 has 12 amino acids. The CDR3 region is CAWSGSAGPRYF. DNA of the CDR3: TGTGCCTGGAGTGGATCAGCGGGACCGCGATACTTC.

The V call is TRBV19, the J call TRBJ2-7; maybe TRBD1 (6 bases). V shed 5 bases and J shed 3 bases, with 11 bases lying between them. This CDR3 spans 13 amino acids. CDR1 is LNHDA and CDR2 is SQIVND in the germline V gene (reference sequence). The CDR3 spells CASSPYRDYEQYF. DNA for the CDR3: TGTGCCAGTAGTCCTTACAGGGACTACGAGCAGTACTTC.

The rearrangement links TRBV6-1 to TRBJ1-6; the match to TRBD1 covers 7 bases. Germline values: CDR1 MNHNS, CDR2 SASEGT. The CDR3 runs to 14 residues. J lost 9 bases, V lost 7 bases, and 9 bases had no gene match. This chain's CDR3 is CASNIEDRASPLHF. The CDR3 region has the DNA TGTGCCAGCAACATCGAAGACAGGGCTTCACCCCTCCACTTT.

This clone was found once. J is TRBJ2-1 and V is TRBV5-1; D perhaps matches TRBD2 (5 bases). CDR3 size: 15 residues. The V end lost 0 bases, the J end lost 7 bases, and 14 bases lay between the germline ends. Germline V CDR1 and CDR2: SGHRS, YFSETQ. The CDR3 DNA reads TGCGCCAGCAGCTTGGGGGCGGGTTTAGGGAATGAGCAGTTCTTC. This gives the protein CASSLGAGLGNEQFF.

This clone occurred a few times. V usage is TRBV5-1 and J usage is TRBJ1-1; D unresolved. From germline, CDR1 is SGHRS and CDR2 YFSETQ. This CDR3 is 15 amino acids long. With 0 bases removed from V and 0 bases from J, the gap between germline ends came to 9 bases. CDR3: CASSLGLSMNTEAFF. The CDR3 DNA reads as TGCGCCAGCAGCTTGGGTCTGTCTATGAACACTGAAGCTTTCTTT.

The rearrangement uses TRBV11-2 and TRBJ2-2; 7 positions agree with TRBD2. This CDR3 has 15 amino acids. CDR1 and CDR2 from the germline V gene are SGHAT and FQNNGV. V trimming: 5 bases; J trimming: 2 bases; junction bases outside the gene matches: 5. CDR3: CASSRGDSNTGELFF. DNA of the CDR3: TGTGCCAGCAGCCGGGGGGACTCAAACACCGGGGAGCTGTTTTTT. Using reference TRBV11-2 and TRBJ2-2 for the parts outside the CDR3, the full variable domain is EAGVAQSPRYKIIEKRQSVAFWCNPISGHATLYWYQQILGQGPKLLIQFQNNGVVDDSQLPKDRFSAERLKGVDSTLKIQPAKLEDSAVYLCASSRGDSNTGELFFGEGSRLTVL.

This rearrangement joins TRBV6-1 to TRBJ1-2, with no clear D. Germline V lookup: CDR1 MNHNS, CDR2 SASEGT. CDR3 length: 14 amino acids. Trimming removed 0 bases at V and 11 bases at J, with 16 bases between. CDR3 protein: CASSEAASATGYTF. The CDR3 coding sequence is TGTGCCAGCAGTGAAGCTGCCAGTGCCACGGGGTACACCTTC.

The V gene is TRBV5-1, the J gene TRBJ2-1; 9 nucleotides line up with TRBD1. Per the germline V gene, CDR1 is SGHRS and CDR2 is YFSETQ. This CDR3 spans 17 amino acids. The V and J ends lost 0 bases and 0 bases, in that order; junction bases with no gene match: 4. The CDR3 nucleotides read TGCGCCAGCAGCTTGGTTGGACAGGGGAGCTCCTACAATGAGCAGTTCTTC. Translated: CASSLVGQGSSYNEQFF.

The chain carries TRBV13 and TRBJ1-6, with D tentatively TRBD1 (5 bases). Per germline, CDR1 PRHDT and CDR2 FYEKMQ (reference sequence). CDR3 length: 18 residues. Trimming left V 4 bases short and J 0 bases short, with 16 bases between. CDR3: CASSSRVTGSSYNSPLHF. DNA of the CDR3: TGTGCCAGCAGCTCCAGGGTAACTGGCAGCTCCTATAATTCACCCCTCCACTTT.

The rearrangement links TRBV27 to TRBJ2-2; TRBD1 aligns across 7 bases. With V trimmed by 6 bases and J by 2 bases, 3 bases remained unmatched. Germline V gives CDR1 MNHEY, CDR2 SMNVEV (reference sequence). This CDR3 spans 14 amino acids. CDR3 nucleotide sequence: TGTGCCAGCAGGACAGGGATAAACACCGGGGAGCTGTTTTTT. This encodes CASRTGINTGELFF.

This rearrangement joins TRBV10-2 to TRBJ2-1; D gene uncertain. The CDR3 length is 14 residues. Germline V gives CDR1 WSHSY, CDR2 SAAADI. V shed 4 bases and J shed 8 bases, with 15 bases lying between them. DNA for the CDR3: TGCGCCAGCAGTGTTAGTCTAGTAGTCTATGAGCAGTTCTTC. This sequence encodes CASSVSLVVYEQFF.

The chain joins TRBV15 to TRBJ2-3, with a weak D call TRBD2 (6 bases). Germline V gene sequence: CDR1 LNHNV, CDR2 YYDKDF (reference sequence). The CDR3 is 13 residues long. Trimming pared 8 bases from V and 0 bases from J, leaving 9 bases between. Written as DNA, the CDR3 is TGTGCCACCCGGGACTCTAGCACAGATACGCAGTATTTT. As protein: CATRDSSTDTQYF.

The rearrangement joins TRBV27 to TRBJ1-5; no clear D gene. Germline V gene data show CDR1 as MNHEY and CDR2 as SMNVEV (reference sequence). The CDR3 runs 14 residues. The ends were cut back, 5 bases at V and 4 bases at J, with 12 bases in the middle. The CDR3 nucleotides read TGTGCCAGCAGTCAAGCGGCGGGGAATCAGCCCCAGCATTTT. This codes for CASSQAAGNQPQHF.